Shown below are 24 T cell receptor beta chains from a single sample sequenced in a study of T-cell memory formation after mild COVID-19. Using its own MiXCR run on the 5' RACE reads, TCRdb lists one record per CDR3 protein. The sample has 250,000 to 400,000 distinct CDR3 sequences, about 13% seen once. Source material: PBMCs or a T cell subset sorted from them (not recorded which). All receptors come from a man aged 18 to 29 who had mild COVID-19 (a few samples of this study predate the infection). Cell type and time point are not known.

CDR3 region: CASSPGGTTYEQYF. The DNA for the CDR3 is TGTGCCAGCAGCCCCGGGGGGACGACCTACGAGCAGTACTTC. The chain employs TRBV7-2 and TRBJ2-7; 7 nucleotides line up with TRBD2. This CDR3 region has 14 residues. V was clipped by 5 bases and J by 2 bases; unmatched bases: 6. The germline V gene encodes CDR1 SGHTA and CDR2 FQGNSA.

The chain is built from TRBV12-3 or TRBV12-4 and TRBJ2-1; 8 bases map to TRBD1. The CDR3 is 15 residues long. The V gene end was trimmed by 3 bases and the J gene end by 8 bases; junction bases not matched to a gene: 9. CDR3 loop: CASSFMTGVLHEQFF. Written as DNA, the CDR3 is TGTGCCAGCAGTTTTATGACAGGGGTCCTCCATGAGCAGTTCTTC.

This clonotype was detected only a few times. DNA for the CDR3: TGCGCCAGCAGCTCTCAATGGGTGCAAGAGACCCAGTACTTC. Translating it yields CASSSQWVQETQYF. The chain has TRBV5-1 and TRBJ2-5, with unresolved D. V dropped 3 bases and J dropped 2 bases, with 11 bases sitting between them. This CDR3 has 14 amino acids. Germline V CDR1 and CDR2: SGHRS, YFSETQ.

The chain links TRBV9 to TRBJ1-1, with unresolved D. CDR1 is SGDLS and CDR2 is YYNGEE in the germline V gene. This CDR3 is 14 amino acids long. V lost 3 bases to trimming and J lost 0 bases, with 9 bases between them. The DNA for the CDR3 is TGTGCCAGCAGCGGAGACCTCGTGAACACTGAAGCTTTCTTT. This gives the protein CASSGDLVNTEAFF.

The chain links TRBV27 to TRBJ2-7; D unresolved. This CDR3 spans 13 amino acids. Trimming removed 2 bases from V and 1 base from J, with 6 bases in between. Per germline, CDR1 MNHEY and CDR2 SMNVEV (reference sequence). CDR3 protein: CASSLRASYEQYV. CDR3 nucleotide sequence: TGTGCCAGCAGTTTAAGGGCGTCCTACGAGCAGTACGTC.

V gene TRBV9 combines with J gene TRBJ2-2; no reliable D call. The CDR3 sequence is 14 residues long. V was pared by 0 bases and J by 6 bases, with 9 bases between. Germline CDR1 is SGDLS and CDR2 is YYNGEE. CDR3 DNA sequence: TGTGCCAGCAGCGTAGGGGCTCGCCCCGGGGAGCTGTTTTTT. The encoded protein is CASSVGARPGELFF.

The chain joins TRBV7-3 to TRBJ2-2; possibly TRBD2 for D (5 bases). Germline CDR1 reads SGHTA; CDR2 reads FQGTGA. The V end was cut by 3 bases, the J end by 1 base, with 15 bases between. The CDR3 is made up of 17 amino acids. This CDR3 is CASSFSPWAGNTGELFF. The CDR3 DNA reads as TGTGCCAGCAGCTTTTCCCCGTGGGCGGGGAACACCGGGGAGCTGTTTTTT.

V and J are TRBV5-1 and TRBJ1-1, with 9 bases lining up with TRBD1. The V gene end was trimmed by 4 bases and the J gene end by 5 bases; junction bases not matched to a gene: 18. The CDR3 consists of 18 residues. Germline V gives CDR1 SGHRS, CDR2 YFSETQ. The CDR3 DNA sequence: TGCGCCAGCAGCCCATACTCCGGGACAGGGAGGGGTTGGACTGAAGCTTTCTTT. Amino acids: CASSPYSGTGRGWTEAFF.

This clonotype occurred a few times. The chain joins TRBV7-3 to TRBJ1-6; possibly TRBD1 for D (5 bases). Germline values: CDR1 SGHTA, CDR2 FQGTGA. With 2 bases removed from V and 4 bases from J, the gap between germline ends came to 18 bases. The CDR3 length is 18 residues. This chain's CDR3 is CASSLEGRGTLYNSPLHF. CDR3 nucleotide sequence: TGTGCCAGCAGCTTAGAAGGTCGAGGGACCTTGTATAATTCACCCCTCCACTTT.

The chain combines TRBV5-1 with TRBJ2-7; the D is unclear. Trimming took 0 bases from V and 2 from J, leaving 9 bases between them. There are 14 residues in the CDR3. Germline V gene lookup returns CDR1 SGHRS and CDR2 YFSETQ. The CDR3 region has the DNA TGCGCCAGCAGCTTGGTAGGCAGTACCTACGAGCAGTACTTC. Amino acids: CASSLVGSTYEQYF.

This clonotype was recorded many times. The gene calls are TRBV12-3 or TRBV12-4 and TRBJ2-3; D may be TRBD2 (6 bases). Trimming took off 2 bases at V and 5 bases at J, with 8 bases between the two ends. CDR3 size: 13 residues. CDR3 DNA sequence: TGTGCCAGCAGTTTACGGGGGAAAGATACGCAGTATTTT. It yields the protein CASSLRGKDTQYF.

This sequence joins TRBV7-9 and TRBJ2-7, with 11 positions matching TRBD1. Germline V gene sequence: CDR1 SEHNR, CDR2 FQNEAQ (reference sequence). CDR3 length equals 15 residues. The V gene end was trimmed by 5 bases and the J gene end by 4 bases; junction bases not matched to a gene: 7. DNA for the CDR3: TGTGCCAGCAGCAAAATGGACAGGGGGCGTTACGAGCAGTACTTC. This translates into CASSKMDRGRYEQYF.

V usage is TRBV3-1 and J usage is TRBJ1-6; 8 bases are shared with TRBD1. The germline V gene has CDR1 LGHDT and CDR2 YNNKEL (reference sequence). J gave up 17 bases and V 2 bases, and 8 bases lay outside the gene matches. The CDR3 runs 13 residues. CDR3 amino acids: CASSQIPGQGFHF. The CDR3, as DNA: TGTGCCAGCAGCCAAATACCTGGACAGGGATTCCACTTT.

This clonotype appeared a few times. This chain connects TRBV5-1 to TRBJ1-1; 9 nucleotides line up with TRBD1. CDR1 and CDR2 (germline): SGHRS, YFSETQ. The trim removed 4 bases at V and 5 bases at J, leaving 6 bases unmatched. The CDR3 contains 14 residues. The CDR3 spells CASSAGQGRTEAFF. The CDR3, as DNA: TGCGCCAGCAGCGCCGGACAGGGGAGGACTGAAGCTTTCTTT.

The chain employs TRBV7-9 and TRBJ1-1; D not certain. V gave up 6 bases and J gave up 7 bases, with 9 bases separating them. CDR1 and CDR2 from the germline V gene are SEHNR and FQNEAQ (reference sequence). The CDR3 is 11 amino acids. CDR3 loop: CASRRDDEAFF. DNA of the CDR3: TGTGCCAGCAGACGGGATGATGAAGCTTTCTTT. The full variable domain, its missing parts supplied by reference TRBV7-9 and TRBJ1-1, is DTGVSQNPRHKITKRGQNVTFRCDPISEHNRLYWYRQTLGQGPEFLTYFQNEAQLEKSRLLSDRFSAERPKGSFSTLEIQRTEQGDSAMYLCASRRDDEAFFGQGTRLTVV.

This chain links TRBV5-1 with TRBJ2-3, with D possibly TRBD1 on 5 matching bases. Germline CDR1 SGHRS, CDR2 YFSETQ. This CDR3 has 16 amino acids. Trimming pared 0 bases from V and 4 bases from J, leaving 15 bases between. CDR3 sequence (DNA): TGCGCCAGCAGCTTGGGTGTAGGCCAAGGGGCAGATACGCAGTATTTT. It specifies CASSLGVGQGADTQYF.

The genes are TRBV5-1 and TRBJ1-2, with D hard to call. Per the germline V gene, CDR1 is SGHRS and CDR2 is YFSETQ. The V end was cut by 1 base, the J end by 4 bases, with 11 bases between. The CDR3 extends over 14 amino acids. The CDR3 DNA reads TGCGCCAGCAGCTTGTCCGGGGAAGGCTATGGCTACACCTTC. It translates to CASSLSGEGYGYTF.

The chain couples TRBV6-1 to TRBJ2-7; possible D gene TRBD1, 5 bases. Trimming left V 4 bases short and J 2 bases short, with 6 bases between. The CDR3 is 12 residues long. Looked up from germline, CDR1 is MNHNS and CDR2 is SASEGT. The CDR3 DNA follows: TGTGCCAGCAGTGGGGGCCCCTACGAGCAGTACGTC. Translation gives CASSGGPYEQYV.

This clonotype was detected a few times. The rearrangement uses TRBV20-1 and TRBJ2-1; maybe TRBD1 (6 bases). The V end was cut by 4 bases, the J end by 1 base, with 11 bases between. CDR1 and CDR2 from the germline V gene are DFQATT and SNEGSKA (reference sequence). The CDR3 has 14 amino acids. CDR3 amino acids: CSATGDGSYNEQFF. Written as DNA, the CDR3 is TGCAGTGCTACAGGGGATGGATCCTACAATGAGCAGTTCTTC.

The chain uses TRBV6-5 and TRBJ2-7; 13 bases align to TRBD2. V lost 2 bases and J lost 2; bases outside the gene matches: 3. This CDR3 region has 16 residues. From germline, CDR1 is MNHEY and CDR2 SVGAGI. This CDR3 reads CASSYPGLAGTYEQYF. CDR3 sequence (DNA): TGTGCCAGCAGTTACCCGGGACTAGCGGGGACCTACGAGCAGTACTTC.

This clonotype has only a few counts. The V gene is TRBV12-3 or TRBV12-4, the J gene TRBJ1-5, with 8 bases that match TRBD1. The J segment lost 8 bases and the V segment lost 5 bases, leaving 8 bases of the junction unmatched. CDR3 length equals 14 residues. CDR3 region: CASSTPGQEKPQHF. As DNA, the CDR3 is TGTGCCAGCAGTACACCGGGACAGGAAAAGCCCCAGCATTTT.

The rearrangement links TRBV2 to TRBJ2-7; TRBD1 matches 8 bases. The germline V gene has CDR1 SNHLY and CDR2 FYNNEI. The trim removed 8 bases at V and 5 bases at J, leaving 5 bases unmatched. The CDR3 extends over 12 amino acids. The CDR3 loop reads CASGRGPDEQYF. The DNA of the CDR3 is TGTGCCAGCGGCAGGGGGCCGGACGAGCAGTACTTC.

V gene TRBV19 combines with J gene TRBJ1-5; D remains unclear. Germline V gene sequence: CDR1 LNHDA, CDR2 SQIVND (reference sequence). Between the trimmed V and J ends, which lost 1 base and 3 bases, there was a span of 10 bases. CDR3 size: 15 residues. The DNA of the CDR3 is TGTGCCAGTAGTATAGGGGCAGCCCTCAATCAGCCCCAGCATTTT. Translated: CASSIGAALNQPQHF.

There are a few counts of this clonotype. This rearrangement joins TRBV6-6 to TRBJ2-7, with TRBD1 matching over 10 bases. The CDR3 has 15 amino acids. The ends lost 5 bases at V and 4 bases at J; junction bases unmatched: 8. Germline-derived CDR1 and CDR2 are MNHNY and SVGAGI (reference sequence). This CDR3 is CASSHMADRGYEQYV. As DNA, the CDR3 is TGTGCCAGCAGTCACATGGCGGACAGGGGGTACGAGCAGTACGTC.